Listed below are T cell receptor beta chains from one sample, sequenced in a study of lymphopenia after photon versus proton radiotherapy. Clones were read by immunoSEQ multiplex PCR, and TCRdb kept only the in-frame ones, dropping some. The data contain around 19,000 clones, roughly four fifths of them seen just once; the ten biggest clones take up 2.9%. The starting material was peripheral blood, obtained from a patient treated with photon-based radiotherapy. These receptors all stem from a woman between 45 and 60 years old with pancreatic cancer. Each CDR3 is given with its conserved first and last residue. The order of the fields is V gene, J gene, D gene, clone size, CDR3 length, CDR3 DNA, CDR3 protein. A D gene is named only where the DNA matches it firmly. Size tells how often a clone was seen (once, few, many) or the class of an expanded clone, and some rows leave it out.

V: TRBV5-1; J: TRBJ2-7; D: TRBD1; size: .; length: 16; DNA: TGCGCCAGCAGCTCCGAAGGGACAGGGATCTCCTACGAGCAGTACTTC; CDR3: CASSSEGTGISYEQYF
V: TRBV5-1; J: TRBJ2-6; D: TRBD1; size: .; length: 17; DNA: TGCGCCAGCAGCTTGGTTACAGGGGGGATCGGGGCCAACGTCCTGACTTTC; CDR3: CASSLVTGGIGANVLTF
V: TRBV6-5; J: TRBJ2-7; D: .; size: .; length: 14; DNA: TGTGCCAGCAGTGGCAGGGGAAGCTCCTACGAGCAGTACTTC; CDR3: CASSGRGSSYEQYF
V: TRBV18; J: TRBJ1-3; D: .; size: .; length: 19; DNA: TGTGCCAGCTCACCAGTTCAGGGGAGGATGCCCTTTATCGGAAACACCATATATTTT; CDR3: CASSPVQGRMPFIGNTIYF
V: TRBV6-5; J: TRBJ2-7; D: .; size: .; length: 14; DNA: TGTGCCAGCAGCCAACCGGGACTTCGCTACGAGCAGTACTTC; CDR3: CASSQPGLRYEQYF
V: TRBV7-2; J: TRBJ2-7; D: .; size: .; length: 13; DNA: TGTGCCAGCAGCTTAAACCGAGACTACGAGCAGTACTTC; CDR3: CASSLNRDYEQYF
V: TRBV9; J: TRBJ1-4; D: .; size: .; length: 15; DNA: TGTGCCAGCAGCGTAAGGTCAGGGAGTAATGAAAAACTGTTTTTT; CDR3: CASSVRSGSNEKLFF
V: TRBV28; J: TRBJ2-1; D: TRBD2; size: .; length: 16; DNA: TGTGCCAGCAGGGATCTTCGGGGAGGGGCCTACAATGAGCAGTTCTTC; CDR3: CASRDLRGGAYNEQFF
V: TRBV5-4; J: TRBJ2-7; D: TRBD2; size: .; length: 14; DNA: TGTGCCAGCAGCTTAGCGGGAGCAGCCGGGGAGCAGTACTTC; CDR3: CASSLAGAAGEQYF
V: TRBV11-1; J: TRBJ2-5; D: .; size: once; length: 16; DNA: TGTGCCAGCAGCTTAGTCGGCGGGGAGGCCCAAGAGACCCAGTACTTC; CDR3: CASSLVGGEAQETQYF
V: TRBV18; J: TRBJ2-3; D: .; size: .; length: 10; DNA: TGTGCCAGCTCACCAGATACGCAGTATTTT; CDR3: CASSPDTQYF
V: TRBV7-3; J: TRBJ2-1; D: TRBD1; size: .; length: 14; DNA: TGTGCCAGCAGCTTAGAGGGACAGGAGGCTGAGCAGTTCTTC; CDR3: CASSLEGQEAEQFF
V: TRBV5-1; J: TRBJ2-3; D: .; size: few; length: 15; DNA: TGCGCCAGCAGCTTGGGGTGGATAGGAGCAGATACGCAGTATTTT; CDR3: CASSLGWIGADTQYF
V: TRBV6-5; J: TRBJ1-4; D: TRBD1; size: .; length: 14; DNA: TGTGCCAGCAGCTACAGGGGAGGGGTTGAAAAACTGTTTTTT; CDR3: CASSYRGGVEKLFF
V: TRBV5-1; J: TRBJ2-3; D: TRBD1; size: .; length: 15; DNA: TGCGCCAGCAGCTACCAGGACAGGGAGCCAGATACGCAGTATTTT; CDR3: CASSYQDREPDTQYF
V: TRBV6-6; J: TRBJ2-1; D: .; size: .; length: 14; DNA: TGTGCCAGCAGTGAGCTCCGAGCCAGCAATGAGCAGTTCTTC; CDR3: CASSELRASNEQFF
V: TRBV7-9; J: TRBJ1-4; D: TRBD1; size: .; length: 16; DNA: TGTGCCAGCAGCACCCGGGACAGTGCAACTAATGAAAAACTGTTTTTT; CDR3: CASSTRDSATNEKLFF
V: TRBV4-3; J: TRBJ2-2; D: .; size: .; length: 15; DNA: TGCGCCAGCAGCCAAGAGGCCAGTTACACCGGGGAGCTGTTTTTT; CDR3: CASSQEASYTGELFF
V: TRBV6-4; J: TRBJ2-2; D: TRBD1; size: few; length: 14; DNA: TGTGCCAGCAGTGGGACAGGGGGCACCGGGGAGCTGTTTTTT; CDR3: CASSGTGGTGELFF
V: TRBV19; J: TRBJ1-4; D: .; size: .; length: 12; DNA: TGTGCCAGTAGTTCCCCGAATGAAAAACTGTTTTTT; CDR3: CASSSPNEKLFF
V: TRBV2; J: TRBJ1-1; D: TRBD1; size: .; length: 13; DNA: TGTGCCAGCGCGGGACAGGGCTACACTGAAGCTTTCTTT; CDR3: CASAGQGYTEAFF